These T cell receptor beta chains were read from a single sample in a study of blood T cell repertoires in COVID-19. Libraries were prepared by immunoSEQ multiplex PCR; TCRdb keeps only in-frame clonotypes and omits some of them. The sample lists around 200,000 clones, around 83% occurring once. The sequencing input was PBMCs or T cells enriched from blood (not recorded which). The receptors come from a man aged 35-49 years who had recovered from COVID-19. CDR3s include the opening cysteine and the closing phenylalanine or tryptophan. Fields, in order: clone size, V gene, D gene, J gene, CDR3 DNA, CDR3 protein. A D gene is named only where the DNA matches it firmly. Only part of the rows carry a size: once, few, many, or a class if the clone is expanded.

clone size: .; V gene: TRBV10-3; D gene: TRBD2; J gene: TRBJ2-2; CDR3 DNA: TGTGCCATCAGTGAGAGGGGACTAGCGGGAGCGGTTGGGGCCGGGGAGCTGTTTTTT; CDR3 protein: CAISERGLAGAVGAGELFF
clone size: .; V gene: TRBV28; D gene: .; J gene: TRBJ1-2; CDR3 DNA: TGTGCCAGCACCTGGGCAGCAGCTAACTATGGCTACACCTTC; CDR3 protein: CASTWAAANYGYTF
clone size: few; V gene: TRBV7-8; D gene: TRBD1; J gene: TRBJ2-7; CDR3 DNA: TGTGCCAGCAGCTCGGGACAGTGGGCCGAGCAGTACTTC; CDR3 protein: CASSSGQWAEQYF
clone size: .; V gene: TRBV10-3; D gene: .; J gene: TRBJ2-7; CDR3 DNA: TGTGCCATCAGTGAGTCCAATCACGAGCAGTACTTC; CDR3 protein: CAISESNHEQYF
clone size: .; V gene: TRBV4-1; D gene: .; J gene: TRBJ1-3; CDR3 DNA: TGCGCCAGCAGCCAAGATGAGCGGACTGGAAACACCATATATTTT; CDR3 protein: CASSQDERTGNTIYF
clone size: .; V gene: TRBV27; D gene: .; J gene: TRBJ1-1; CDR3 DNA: TGTGCCAGCCTCTCCACAGGGTTGAATTTGGCGATGAACACTGAAGCTTTCTTT; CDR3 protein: CASLSTGLNLAMNTEAFF
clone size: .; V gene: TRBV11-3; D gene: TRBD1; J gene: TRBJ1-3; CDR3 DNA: TGTGCCAGCAGCTCCGGGACAGCTGGAAACACCATATATTTT; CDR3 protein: CASSSGTAGNTIYF
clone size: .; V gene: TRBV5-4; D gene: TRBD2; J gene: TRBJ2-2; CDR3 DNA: TGTGCCAGCAGCCCGGGGGGATACACCGGGGAGCTGTTTTTT; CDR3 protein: CASSPGGYTGELFF
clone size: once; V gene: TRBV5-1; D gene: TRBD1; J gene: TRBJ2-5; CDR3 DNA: TGCGCCAGCAGCGGATTAGGACAGGCACTCCAAGAGACCCAGTACTTC; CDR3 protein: CASSGLGQALQETQYF
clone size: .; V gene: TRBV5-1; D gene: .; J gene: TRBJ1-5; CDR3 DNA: TGCGCCAGCAGCGCATCAGGGGATTTCAATCAGCCCCAGCATTTT; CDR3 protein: CASSASGDFNQPQHF
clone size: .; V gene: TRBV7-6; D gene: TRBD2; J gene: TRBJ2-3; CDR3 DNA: TGTGCCAGCAGCTTAGCCCCAGGGAGGGCAGATACGCAGTATTTT; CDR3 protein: CASSLAPGRADTQYF
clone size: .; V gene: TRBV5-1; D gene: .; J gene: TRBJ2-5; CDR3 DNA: TGCGCCAGCAGCTTGGTGGTCAGGCTTGAGACCCAGTACTTC; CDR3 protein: CASSLVVRLETQYF
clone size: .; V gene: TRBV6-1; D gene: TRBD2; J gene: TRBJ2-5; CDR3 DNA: TGTGCCAGCAGTGAAGTCGGACTAGCGGAAATAAGGGAGACCCAGTACTTC; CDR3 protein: CASSEVGLAEIRETQYF
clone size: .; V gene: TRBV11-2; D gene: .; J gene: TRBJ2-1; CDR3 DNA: TGTGCCAGCAGCCTCGGACAGTTATCGGGAGGTCTATACAATGAGCAGTTCTTC; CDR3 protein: CASSLGQLSGGLYNEQFF
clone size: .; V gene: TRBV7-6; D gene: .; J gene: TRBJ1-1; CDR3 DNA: TGTGCCAGCAGCTTACTCGGTACAGGGAACACTGAAGCTTTCTTT; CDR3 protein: CASSLLGTGNTEAFF
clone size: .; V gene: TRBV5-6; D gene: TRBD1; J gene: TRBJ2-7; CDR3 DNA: TGTGCCAGCAGCCCAGAGGGGGCCCTCCCCTACGAGCAGTACTTC; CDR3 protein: CASSPEGALPYEQYF
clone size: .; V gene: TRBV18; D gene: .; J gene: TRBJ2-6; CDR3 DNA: TGTGCCAGCTCACCACCAAGGAGTGGGGCCAACGTCCTGACTTTC; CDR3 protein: CASSPPRSGANVLTF
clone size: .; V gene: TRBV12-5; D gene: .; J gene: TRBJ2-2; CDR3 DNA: TGTGCTAGTGGCCCAAACAGGTCAACAATCGGGGAGCTGTTTTTT; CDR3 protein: CASGPNRSTIGELFF
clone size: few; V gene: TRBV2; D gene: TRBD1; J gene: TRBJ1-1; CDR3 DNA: TGTGCCAGCAGGCAGGGGGAAGGCACTGAAGCTTTCTTT; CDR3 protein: CASRQGEGTEAFF
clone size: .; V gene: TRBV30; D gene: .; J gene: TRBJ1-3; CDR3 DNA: TGTGCCTGGAGTAAGGGGGACTCTGGAAACACCATATATTTT; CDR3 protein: CAWSKGDSGNTIYF
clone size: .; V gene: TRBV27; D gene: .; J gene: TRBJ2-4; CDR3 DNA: TGTGCCAGCAGTCCCGGGAGAGCCAAAAACATTCAGTACTTC; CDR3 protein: CASSPGRAKNIQYF
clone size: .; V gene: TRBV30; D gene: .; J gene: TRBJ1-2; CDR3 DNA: TGTGCCTGGTCGTCGGGGAAGGACGGCTACACCTTC; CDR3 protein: CAWSSGKDGYTF
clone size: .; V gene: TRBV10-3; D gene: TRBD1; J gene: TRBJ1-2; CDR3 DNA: TGTGCCATCAGTGAGTTCGGAGGGGACAGTTTCCATGGCTACACCTTC; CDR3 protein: CAISEFGGDSFHGYTF
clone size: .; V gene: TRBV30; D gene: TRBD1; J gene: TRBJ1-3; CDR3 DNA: TGTGCCTGGAGTCACAGACAGGGGTCTGGAAACACCATATATTTT; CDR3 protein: CAWSHRQGSGNTIYF
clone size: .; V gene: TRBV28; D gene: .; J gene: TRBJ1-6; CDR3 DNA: .; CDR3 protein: CASSFFGQDNSPLHF
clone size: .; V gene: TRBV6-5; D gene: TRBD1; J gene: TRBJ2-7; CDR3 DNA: TGTGCCACCAAAGGGGGCCGCGAGCAGTACTTC; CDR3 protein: CATKGGREQYF
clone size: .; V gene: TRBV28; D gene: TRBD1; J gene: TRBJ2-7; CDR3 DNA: TGTGCCAGCAGTTTAGATAAAGGACAGGGGCTCTACGAGCAGTACTTC; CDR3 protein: CASSLDKGQGLYEQYF
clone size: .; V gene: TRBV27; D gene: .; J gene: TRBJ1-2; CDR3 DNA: TGTGCCAGCAGTCCCGCTCAGAACACCTATGGCTACACCTTC; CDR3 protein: CASSPAQNTYGYTF
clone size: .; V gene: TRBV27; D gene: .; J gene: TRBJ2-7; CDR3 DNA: TGTGCCAGCAGAGCGACTCAACCCTGCGGGAACTGCTCCTACGAGCAGTACTTC; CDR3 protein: CASRATQPCGNCSYEQYF
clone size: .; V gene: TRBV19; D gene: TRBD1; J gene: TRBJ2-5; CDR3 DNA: TGTGCCAGTGGCCCCCAGGGGGCTCGAGAGACCCAGTACTTC; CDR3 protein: CASGPQGARETQYF
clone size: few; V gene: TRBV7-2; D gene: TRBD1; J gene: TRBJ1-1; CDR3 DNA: TGTGCCAGCAGACAGGGGAGCAGGAGCGGTACTGAAGCTTTCTTT; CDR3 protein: CASRQGSRSGTEAFF
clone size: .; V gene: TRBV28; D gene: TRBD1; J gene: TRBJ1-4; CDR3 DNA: TGTGCCAGCAGAGGGACAGGTTCGCCTAATGAAAAACTGTTTTTT; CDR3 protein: CASRGTGSPNEKLFF
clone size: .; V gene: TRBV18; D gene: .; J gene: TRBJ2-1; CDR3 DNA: TGTGCCAGCTCACCGGAGGCCTATGAGCAGTTCTTC; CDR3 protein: CASSPEAYEQFF
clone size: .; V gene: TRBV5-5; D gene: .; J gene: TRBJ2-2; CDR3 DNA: TGTGCCAGCAGCTTGGATCCAGTTAACACCGGGGAGCTGTTTTTT; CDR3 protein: CASSLDPVNTGELFF
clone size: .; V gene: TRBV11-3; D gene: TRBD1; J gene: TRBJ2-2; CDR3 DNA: TGTGCCAGCAGCAAAACAGGGGGCAACACCGGGGAGCTGTTTTTT; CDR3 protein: CASSKTGGNTGELFF
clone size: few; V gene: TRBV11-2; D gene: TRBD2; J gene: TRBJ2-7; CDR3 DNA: TGTGCCAGCAGCTTAGCGGGCCGGGGGGGCCGCTACGAGCAGTACTTC; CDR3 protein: CASSLAGRGGRYEQYF
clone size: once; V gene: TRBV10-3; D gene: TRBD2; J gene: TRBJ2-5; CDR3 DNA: TGTGCCATCAGTGAGTCTAGAGGTGCCGGGACTAAAGAGACCCAGTACTTC; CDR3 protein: CAISESRGAGTKETQYF
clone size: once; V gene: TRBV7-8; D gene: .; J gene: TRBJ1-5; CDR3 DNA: TGTGCCAGCAGCTCAACGGGGGGCAATCAGCCCCAGCATTTT; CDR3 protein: CASSSTGGNQPQHF
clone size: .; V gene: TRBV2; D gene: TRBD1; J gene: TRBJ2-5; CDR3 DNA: TGTGCCAGCGCCCGGGGACAGGGGGGCCAAGAGACCCAGTACTTC; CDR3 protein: CASARGQGGQETQYF
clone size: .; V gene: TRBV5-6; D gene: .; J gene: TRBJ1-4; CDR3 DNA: TGTGCCAGCAGCTTGGGGGGGCGGACTGAAAAACTGTTTTTT; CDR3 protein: CASSLGGRTEKLFF
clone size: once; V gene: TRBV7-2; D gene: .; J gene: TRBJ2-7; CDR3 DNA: TGTGCCAGCAGCTGGACAGCTACCTATTCCTACGAGCAGTACTTC; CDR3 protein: CASSWTATYSYEQYF
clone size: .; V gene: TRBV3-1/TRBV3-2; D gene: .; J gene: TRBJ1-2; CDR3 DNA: TGTGCCAGCAGCCAAGGAGATACAGGGTCTCTACTCTATGGCTACACCTTC; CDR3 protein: CASSQGDTGSLLYGYTF
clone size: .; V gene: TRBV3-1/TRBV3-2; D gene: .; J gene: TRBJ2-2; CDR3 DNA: TGTGCCAGCAGCCAATATACCGGGGAGCTGTTTTTT; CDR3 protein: CASSQYTGELFF
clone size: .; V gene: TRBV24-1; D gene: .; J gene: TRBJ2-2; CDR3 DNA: TGTGCCACCATCAGACAGCGACGGGCCGGGGAGCTGTTTTTT; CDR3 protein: CATIRQRRAGELFF
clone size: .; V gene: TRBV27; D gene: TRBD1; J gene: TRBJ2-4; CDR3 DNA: TGTGCCAGCAGTTGGACAGGGGAAAACATTCAGTACTTC; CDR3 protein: CASSWTGENIQYF
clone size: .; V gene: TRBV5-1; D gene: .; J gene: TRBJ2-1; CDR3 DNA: TGCGCCAGCAGCTTAGTACCAGGAGGCGGAGGTGAGCAGTTCTTC; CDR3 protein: CASSLVPGGGGEQFF
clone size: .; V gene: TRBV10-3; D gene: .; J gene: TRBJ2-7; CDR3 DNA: TGTGCCATCACCTCGGACAGTTCCTACGAGCAGTACTTC; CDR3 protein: CAITSDSSYEQYF
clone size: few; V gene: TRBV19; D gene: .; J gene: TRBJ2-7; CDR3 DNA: TGTGCCACTAAGGACAAGGCGGACGAGCAGTACTTC; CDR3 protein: CATKDKADEQYF
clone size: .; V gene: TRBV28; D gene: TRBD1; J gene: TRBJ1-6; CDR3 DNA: TGTGCCAGCAGCCGATTACAGGGGTATCTCCACTTT; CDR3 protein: CASSRLQGYLHF
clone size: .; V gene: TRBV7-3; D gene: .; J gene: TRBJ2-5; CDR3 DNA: TGTGCCAGCAGCTTGGGCCTCCAAGAGACCCAGTACTTC; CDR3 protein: CASSLGLQETQYF
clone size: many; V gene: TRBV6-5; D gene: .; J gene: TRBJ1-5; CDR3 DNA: TGTGCCAGCAACCCAGGAGGGAGCAATCAGCCCCAGCATTTT; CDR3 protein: CASNPGGSNQPQHF
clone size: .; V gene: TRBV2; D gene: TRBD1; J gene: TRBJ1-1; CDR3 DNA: TGTGCCAGCAGTGATCTGACCCAGGGGGCTGAAGCTTTCTTT; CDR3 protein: CASSDLTQGAEAFF
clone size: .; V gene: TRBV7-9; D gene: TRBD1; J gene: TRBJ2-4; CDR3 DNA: TGTGCCAGCAGCCCTGGACAGGGAAGCCGATTAGCCAAAAACATTCAGTACTTC; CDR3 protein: CASSPGQGSRLAKNIQYF
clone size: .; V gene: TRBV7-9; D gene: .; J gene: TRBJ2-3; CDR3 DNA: TGTGCCAGCAGCCCTACGGGAGATACGCAGTATTTT; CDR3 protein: CASSPTGDTQYF
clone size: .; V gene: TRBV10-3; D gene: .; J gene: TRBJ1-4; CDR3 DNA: TGTGCCATCAGTGAGTCGAAGGCAGGGCGTGAAAAACTGTTTTTT; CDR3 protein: CAISESKAGREKLFF